This T cell receptor (beta chain) was sequenced during a study of control samples from healthy donors and cancer patients. Clones were read by immunoSEQ multiplex PCR, and TCRdb kept only the in-frame ones, dropping some. Of 90,000 to 150,000 clones detected, 88% appear once; the ten largest clones hold less than 3.5%. CDR1 MNHEY and CDR2 SVGEGT come from the germline V gene. Trimming shortened V by 4 bases and J by 0 bases, and 10 bases separated the two germline ends. The CDR3 totals 15 residues. The V gene is TRBV6-2 or TRBV6-3, the J gene TRBJ1-3; no clear D gene. What was sequenced was blood. This clonotype was sampled from a man aged 35 to 55 in good health. The CDR3 reads CASSFDPNSGNTIYF. The CDR3 DNA follows: TGTGCCAGCAGTTTCGACCCGAACTCTGGAAACACCATATATTTT.